This T cell receptor (beta chain) was captured by sequencing in a study of T-cell reconstitution after alpha-beta-depleted transplantation in children. The study's findings and limits: By one year post-transplant, T-cell counts and diversity largely arose from T cells that were newly produced.

V lost 6 bases to trimming and J lost 9 bases, with 19 bases between them. Germline V gene data show CDR1 as SQVTM and CDR2 as ANQGSEA. This CDR3 spans 13 amino acids. Unique molecular identifiers were used to barcode this TCRbeta library. TCRdb re-called the PCR reads through MiXCR, storing one row per CDR3 protein. The sample includes under 750,000 distinct CDR3 sequences, approximately 22% seen only once; the top ten take 13% to 15%. This clonotype was picked up a small number of times. Its antigen is not identified. The chain has TRBV29-1 and TRBJ2-3; tentatively, D is TRBD1 or TRBD2 (6 bases each). The input for sequencing was PBMCs, mostly from graft donor cells, taken 360 days after TCRalphabeta/CD19-depleted stem cell transplant. The receptor was derived from a boy under two years old who had a stem cell transplant for acute myeloid leukemia, so the T cells may come from the graft donor. CDR3 bases: TGCAGCGTCCTCTCCACGGGGGCAGGGACGCAGTATTTT. Translation: CSVLSTGAGTQYF.